This T cell receptor beta chain was recovered during a study of blood T cell repertoires in COVID-19. This CDR3 spans 13 amino acids. V was cut by 5 bases and J by 8 bases, with 10 bases left in between. The V gene's germline CDR1 is MNHEY and CDR2 SMNVEV (reference sequence). The protocol was immunoSEQ multiplex PCR, while the TCRdb copy is restricted to in-frame clones and leaves out a portion. Here the sample spans about 160,000 clones, 70% to 90% being singletons. Specimen: PBMCs or T cells enriched from blood (not recorded which). The sequence was collected from a woman in her forties or fifties who had recovered from COVID-19. J is TRBJ1-6 and V is TRBV27; D remains ambiguous. CDR3 region: CASSMKTYSPLHF. The DNA for the CDR3 is TGTGCCAGCAGTATGAAAACTTATTCACCCCTCCACTTT.